Below, 27 T cell receptor beta chains from the same sample are listed, as sequenced in a study of a mutant IDH1 vaccine in newly diagnosed glioma. Indicated time point: week 35, safety follow-up. One vaccine dose held 300 ug of mutant IDH1 20-mer peptide and came with topical imiquimod. Antigens of these TCRs are unknown. Profiling relied on immunoSEQ multiplex PCR, and the TCRdb table lists in-frame clones only, not all of them. In the table there are around 31,000 clones, around 84% of which are singletons. Sequencing was performed on PBMCs, taken from a glioma patient whose treatment included an IDH1 peptide vaccine. Every receptor here comes from a man aged 25-45 years with glioma.

V usage is TRBV6-6 and J usage is TRBJ1-1; weak D call: TRBD1 (5 bases). V was pared by 2 bases and J by 5 bases, with 12 bases between. Germline V gene sequence: CDR1 MNHNY, CDR2 SVGAGI (reference sequence). The CDR3 has 14 residues. This CDR3 is CASSYGGGETEAFF. CDR3 DNA sequence: TGTGCCAGCAGTTACGGGGGGGGTGAAACTGAAGCTTTCTTT.

CDR3 coding DNA: TGTGCCAGCAGCTTTGGACTAGCGGGGTTGACCTACGAGCAGTACTTC. Residues: CASSFGLAGLTYEQYF. The chain recombines TRBV5-6 with TRBJ2-7; 12 bases agree with TRBD2. Germline CDR1 is SGHDT and CDR2 is YYEEEE. V lost 2 bases, J lost 2 bases, and 5 bases stayed unmatched. The CDR3 is 16 residues long.

The sample holds one count of this clone. This sequence joins TRBV6-5 and TRBJ1-1, with a possible D match to TRBD1 (6 bases). V lost 2 bases and J lost 4, with 17 bases in between. From germline, CDR1 is MNHEY and CDR2 SVGAGI. CDR3 length: 16 amino acids. The CDR3 nucleotides are TGTGCCAGCAGTTACGCCCAGACAGGTTTGGGCACTGAAGCTTTCTTT. Translating it yields CASSYAQTGLGTEAFF.

The table lists this clone with a few counts. The chain joins TRBV4-1 to TRBJ1-1; D perhaps matches TRBD1 (6 bases). V lost 4 bases and J 4 bases, leaving 16 bases between the germline ends. The CDR3 has 15 amino acids. Germline V gives CDR1 MGHRA, CDR2 YSYEKL. The CDR3 spells CASSPRQVSGTEAFF. DNA for the CDR3: TGCGCCAGCAGCCCTCGACAGGTTTCCGGCACTGAAGCTTTCTTT.

The chain couples TRBV5-1 to TRBJ1-1; D may be TRBD1 (6 bases). The CDR3 is 15 amino acids. V was shortened by 6 bases and J by 1 base, with 16 bases between the two germline ends. The V gene's germline CDR1 is SGHRS and CDR2 YFSETQ. CDR3 nucleotides: TGCGCCAGCAAGACTTCCGGGACACGGAACACTGAAGCTTTCTTT. The encoded protein is CASKTSGTRNTEAFF.

The chain combines TRBV5-1 with TRBJ2-2; D may be TRBD1 or TRBD2 (5 bases each). This CDR3 contains 15 residues. Germline loops: CDR1 SGHRS, CDR2 YFSETQ. V was pared by 4 bases and J by 4 bases, with 14 bases between. The CDR3 DNA reads TGCGCCAGCAGCCCCGGGACCGCTAGCACCGGGGAGCTGTTTTTT. Translating it yields CASSPGTASTGELFF.

The V gene is TRBV6-5, the J gene TRBJ2-1; 8 positions agree with TRBD2. Per the germline V gene, CDR1 is MNHEY and CDR2 is SVGAGI. The length of the CDR3 is 14 residues. Losses at the gene ends were 5 bases for V and 4 bases for J; bases not matched to a gene: 4. The CDR3 sequence is CASSSSGAYNEQFF. CDR3 DNA sequence: TGTGCCAGCAGTAGTAGCGGGGCGTACAATGAGCAGTTCTTC.

This chain connects TRBV4-1 to TRBJ1-5; D gene ambiguous. The V end was cut by 1 base, the J end by 2 bases, with 12 bases between. The germline V gene encodes CDR1 MGHRA and CDR2 YSYEKL. CDR3 length equals 16 residues. CDR3 bases: TGCGCCAGCAGCCAAGCCGAGGGCCTGGGCAATCAGCCCCAGCATTTT. Protein product: CASSQAEGLGNQPQHF.

This sequence joins TRBV6-1 and TRBJ1-2; D ambiguous. V was trimmed by 6 bases and J by 5 bases, leaving 10 bases between them. This CDR3 comprises 12 residues. Germline V CDR1 and CDR2: MNHNS, SASEGT. CDR3 amino acids: CASRQDGYGYTF. The CDR3 bases are TGTGCCAGCAGGCAGGACGGATATGGCTACACCTTC.

The chain joins TRBV30 to TRBJ2-1; the match to TRBD2 covers 10 bases. V shed 4 bases, J shed 9 bases, and the junction held 6 bases outside the gene matches. The germline gives CDR1 GTSNPN, CDR2 SVGIG (reference sequence). CDR3 length: 13 residues. In DNA, the CDR3 is TGTGCCTGGATCCCTAGCGGGAGTAGTGAGCAGTTCTTC. Its protein is CAWIPSGSSEQFF.

Written as DNA, the CDR3 is TGTGCCACCCGGGGGGGGTCCACAGATACGCAGTATTTT. Protein sequence: CATRGGSTDTQYF. The chain employs TRBV10-3 and TRBJ2-3, with 8 bases aligning to TRBD2. V trimming: 10 bases; J trimming: 2 bases; junction bases outside the gene matches: 5. The CDR3 loop spans 13 amino acids. Germline-derived CDR1 and CDR2 are ENHRY and SYGVKD.

V and J are TRBV7-9 and TRBJ1-1; 8 nucleotides line up with TRBD1. CDR3 length: 16 amino acids. From germline, CDR1 is SEHNR and CDR2 FQNEAQ (reference sequence). V trimming: 5 bases; J trimming: 6 bases; junction bases outside the gene matches: 14. CDR3 nucleotides: TGTGCCAGCAGCCCTGGGACAGGAGTCTTGGTTTCTGAAGCTTTCTTT. It encodes CASSPGTGVLVSEAFF.

The chain joins TRBV5-6 to TRBJ1-5; 7 bases map to TRBD1. This CDR3 is built from 15 residues. Trimming cost V 5 bases and J 4 bases; bases outside gene matches: 9. Germline V gene sequence: CDR1 SGHDT, CDR2 YYEEEE. The CDR3 here is CASSIGTVINQPQHF. CDR3 in DNA: TGTGCCAGCAGTATCGGGACAGTCATTAATCAGCCCCAGCATTTT.

V gene TRBV2 combines with J gene TRBJ1-2, with D perhaps TRBD1 (6 bases). Germline CDR1 is SNHLY and CDR2 is FYNNEI. The V and J ends lost 6 bases and 4 bases respectively, with 12 bases between them. This CDR3 region has 13 residues. DNA for the CDR3: TGTGCCAGCAGCGCACAGGGCCCCTATGGCTACACCTTC. Translating it yields CASSAQGPYGYTF. The whole variable domain, remainder taken from reference TRBV2 and TRBJ1-2, is EPEVTQTPSHQVTQMGQEVILRCVPISNHLYFYWYRQILGQKVEFLVSFYNNEISEKSEIFDDQFSVERPDGSNFTLKIRSTKLEDSAMYFCASSAQGPYGYTFGSGTRLTVV.

This sequence joins TRBV6-5 and TRBJ2-7, with D uncertain. CDR3 length equals 15 residues. Trimming pared 6 bases from V and 2 bases from J, leaving 17 bases between. The germline CDR1 and CDR2 sequences are MNHEY and SVGAGI. CDR3: CASRLQIGNTYEQYF. DNA for the CDR3: TGTGCCAGCAGACTACAAATTGGCAACACCTACGAGCAGTACTTC.

The V and J genes are TRBV29-1 and TRBJ2-1, with 9 bases aligning to TRBD2. The CDR3 contains 15 residues. V lost 3 bases to trimming and J lost 2 bases; unmatched junction nucleotides: 5. Per the germline V gene, CDR1 is SQVTM and CDR2 is ANQGSEA. The CDR3 sequence: CSVEISGSTYNEQFF. CDR3 bases: TGCAGCGTTGAGATTAGCGGGAGTACCTACAATGAGCAGTTCTTC.

The rearrangement uses TRBV30 and TRBJ1-1, with 7 bases fitting TRBD1. CDR3 length equals 13 residues. Trimming cost V 8 bases and J 1 base; bases outside gene matches: 7. Germline V gene sequence: CDR1 GTSNPN, CDR2 SVGIG (reference sequence). The CDR3, as DNA: TGTGCCGGGTTTACAGGGGAGAACACTGAAGCTTTCTTT. As protein: CAGFTGENTEAFF. The entire variable domain, with the rest obtained from reference TRBV30 and TRBJ1-1, is as follows: SQTIHQWPATLVQPVGSPLSLECTVEGTSNPNLYWYRQAAGRGLQLLFYSVGIGQISSEVPQNLSASRPQDRQFILSSKKLLLSDSGFYLCAGFTGENTEAFFGQGTRLTVV.

The V call is TRBV4-1, the J call TRBJ2-7; 9 bases line up with TRBD1. The CDR3 runs to 15 residues. CDR1 is MGHRA, CDR2 YSYEKL, per germline. The V segment lost 7 bases and the J segment 3 bases; nucleotides outside the gene matches: 10. CDR3 amino acids: CASTGRTGEFYEQYF. The CDR3 coding sequence is TGCGCCAGCACGGGAAGGACAGGGGAATTCTACGAGCAGTACTTC.

The chain carries TRBV14 and TRBJ1-2; D perhaps matches TRBD1 (5 bases). This CDR3 is built from 16 residues. The V gene's germline CDR1 is SGHDN and CDR2 FVKESK. Trimming stripped 1 base from V and 2 bases from J, with 14 bases between. CDR3 sequence: CASSQGLGTFNYGYTF. Here the CDR3 DNA reads TGTGCCAGCAGCCAAGGCTTGGGGACCTTCAACTATGGCTACACCTTC.

V usage is TRBV4-2 and J usage is TRBJ1-1, with D tentatively TRBD1 (5 bases). The CDR3 extends over 15 amino acids. Looked up from germline, CDR1 is LGHNA and CDR2 is YNFKEQ. V shed 5 bases and J shed 0 bases, with 13 bases lying between them. The CDR3 region is CASSLGPLMNTEAFF. As DNA, the CDR3 is TGTGCCAGCAGCTTGGGGCCGCTCATGAACACTGAAGCTTTCTTT.

The chain recombines TRBV19 with TRBJ2-1; D not resolved. The CDR3 length is 16 residues. Germline values: CDR1 LNHDA, CDR2 SQIVND (reference sequence). The V and J ends lost 10 bases and 1 base respectively, with 20 bases between them. DNA for the CDR3: TGTGCCACCGCCTCCGTGTGGGGAAAATCCTACAATGAGCAGTTCTTC. It translates to CATASVWGKSYNEQFF.

The chain carries TRBV7-9 and TRBJ2-7, with 8 bases matching TRBD2. The CDR3 runs 17 residues. CDR1 and CDR2 (germline): SEHNR, FQNEAQ (reference sequence). Losses at the gene ends were 4 bases for V and 3 bases for J; bases not matched to a gene: 14. CDR3 DNA: TGTGCCAGCAGCTCACCCCTTGTGGCGGGGGGAAACTACGAGCAGTACTTC. Protein sequence: CASSSPLVAGGNYEQYF.

This chain joins TRBV30 and TRBJ2-1; D may correspond to TRBD1 or TRBD2 (7 bases each). The CDR3 is made up of 17 amino acids. Germline CDR1 reads GTSNPN; CDR2 reads SVGIG (reference sequence). V was clipped by 6 bases and J by 0 bases, with 21 bases between them. This CDR3 is CACLELGGGSSYNEQFF. The CDR3, as DNA: TGTGCCTGTCTTGAGCTAGGGGGCGGGAGCTCCTACAATGAGCAGTTCTTC.

This clone has a handful of counts. This chain joins TRBV18 and TRBJ1-1; D is unclear. Germline-derived CDR1 and CDR2 are KGHSH and LQKENI. V lost 0 bases and J 1 base, leaving 6 bases between the germline ends. The CDR3 is made up of 14 amino acids. The CDR3, as DNA: TGTGCCAGCTCACCACCAGCAGGGAACACTGAAGCTTTCTTT. It specifies CASSPPAGNTEAFF.

The V call is TRBV19, the J call TRBJ1-4, with TRBD1 matching over 10 bases. CDR1 LNHDA and CDR2 SQIVND come from the germline V gene (reference sequence). Unmatched junction bases numbered 7, after V lost 7 bases and J lost 5 bases. This CDR3 contains 15 residues. CDR3: CASNPRQGANEKLFF. CDR3 in DNA: TGTGCCAGTAACCCAAGACAGGGGGCGAATGAAAAACTGTTTTTT.

The chain uses TRBV2 and TRBJ2-7, with 10 bases matching TRBD2. The trim removed 4 bases at V and 4 bases at J, leaving 16 bases unmatched. CDR3 length: 18 amino acids. Germline V CDR1 and CDR2: SNHLY, FYNNEI. CDR3 region: CASSGGLAGADDGYEQYF. Written as DNA, the CDR3 is TGTGCCAGCAGTGGCGGGCTAGCGGGAGCGGACGACGGGTACGAGCAGTACTTC.

This clone was counted once. CDR3 bases: TGTGCCAGTAGTATGGAATACGAGGACAGACATGGCTACACCTTC. It yields the protein CASSMEYEDRHGYTF. This chain uses TRBV19 with TRBJ1-2; TRBD1 is a possible D gene (6 bases). The CDR3 length is 15 residues. Germline CDR1 reads LNHDA; CDR2 reads SQIVND (reference sequence). Between the trimmed V and J ends, which lost 3 bases and 6 bases, there was a span of 17 bases.